This entry is about one TCR beta chain. Terminally differentiated effector memory CD45RA+ cells were excluded from the naive CD8 cells, which were CD45RO-negative and positively selected for CCR7. Clones were sequenced by immunoSEQ multiplex PCR, and TCRdb holds only the in-frame ones, with some missing. Altogether roughly 1,800,000 clones are present, 85% to 95% being singletons, with the ten largest covering around 1.2%. This entry is derived from a study of shared clonotypes between healthy human individuals. The CDR3 is 13 residues long. Trimming removed 9 bases from V and 0 bases from J, with 10 bases in between. Germline V gene lookup returns CDR1 SGHNT and CDR2 YYREEE (reference sequence).

Sequenced sample: naive CD8+ T cells sorted from blood. The chain uses TRBV5-4 and TRBJ1-5; D remains unclear. The clonotype originates from a man younger than 35 in good health. The CDR3 DNA is TGTGCCACATCCCTCCATAGCAATCAGCCCCAGCATTTT. Its translation is CATSLHSNQPQHF.